This T cell receptor (beta chain) comes out of a study of cytomegalovirus exposure and HLA in healthy donors. Points from the study as a whole: In vitro, three CMV-associated chains proved specific for CMV antigens. The study listed some 160 cytomegalovirus-associated TCR beta chains. Despite most TCR sequences being rare, some public TCRs occurred in many donors.

Some clones are missing from TCRdb's copy, which holds only in-frame ones; the method was immunoSEQ multiplex PCR. The data contain about 120,000 clones, nearly 90% of them singletons. Germline assignment: CDR1 LGHNA and CDR2 YSLEER. The CDR3 runs 14 residues. V was clipped by 4 bases and J by 9 bases, with 18 bases between them. Points on this clone: The target antigen is unknown.

The sample comprised PBMCs. J is TRBJ1-2 and V is TRBV4-3, with D possibly being TRBD1 (6 bases). This receptor was obtained from a woman in her late teens or twenties in good health and CMV-seronegative. This CDR3 reads CASSLDSGGGRYTF. As DNA, the CDR3 is TGCGCCAGCAGCCTCGACTCCGGGGGGGGCCGCTACACCTTC.